Here is one T cell receptor (beta chain) with its context. The data originate from a study of blood T cell repertoires in COVID-19. Study context: The United States, Italy and Spain provided the acute and convalescent COVID-19 samples. PBMCs, B-cell-depleted T cells, or T cells provided the cDNA or gDNA that made up the material.

CDR1 and CDR2 from the germline V gene are LNHNV and YYDKDF (reference sequence). The CDR3 sequence is 16 residues long. Trimming took off 1 base at V and 2 bases at J, with 13 bases between the two ends. Original data processing: By means of reference gene primer amplification, nucleated cell counts were estimated. This table comes from immunoSEQ multiplex PCR, and its TCRdb copy is limited to in-frame clones, with some not included. Clone size and V and J calls were adopted from that table, with D and trimming inferred from the DNA. The sample lists under 150,000 clones; 87% were seen once. Sequenced input: peripheral blood. The chain employs TRBV15 and TRBJ2-3; D is perhaps TRBD1 (6 bases). The receptor was derived from a woman between 40 and 50 years old with acute or convalescent COVID-19. CDR3 amino acids: CATSRGRDKNTDTQYF. In DNA, the CDR3 is TGTGCCACCAGCAGAGGAAGGGACAAGAACACAGATACGCAGTATTTT.